Listed here is a single T cell receptor beta chain. The PCR used 60 Vbeta and 13 Jbeta primers. Libraries were prepared by immunoSEQ multiplex PCR; TCRdb keeps only in-frame clonotypes and omits some of them. The table lists over 110,000 clones, roughly four fifths of them singletons. The sample is drawn from a study of cytomegalovirus exposure and HLA in healthy donors. This CDR3 comprises 18 residues. V was clipped by 2 bases and J by 1 base; unmatched bases: 8. The germline V gene has CDR1 MGHRA and CDR2 YSYEKL. The sequencing input was PBMCs. The chain recombines TRBV4-1 with TRBJ1-4; 9 nucleotides line up with TRBD1. The TCR sequence derives from a woman aged 60 to 75 in good health and CMV-seropositive. For the CDR3, the DNA is TGCGCCAGCAGCCAACTGGGACAGGGCCAAGGAACTAATGAAAAACTGTTTTTT. It specifies CASSQLGQGQGTNEKLFF.